These T cell receptor beta chains were read from a single sample in a study of blood T cell repertoires in COVID-19. Clones were read by immunoSEQ multiplex PCR, and TCRdb kept only the in-frame ones, dropping some. The data hold 250,000 or so clones, with roughly 86% observed a single time. Sequencing input: PBMCs or T cells enriched from blood (not recorded which). These receptors all stem from a woman aged 45-65 years who had recovered from COVID-19. Both conserved end residues are part of each CDR3. The D gene is left open where the match is weak. Part of the rows lack a size; the others show once, few, many or a class for expanded clones.

v_gene	d_gene	j_gene	len	abundance	CDR3aa	CDR3nt
TRBV12-5	TRBD2	TRBJ2-5	14	.	CASGLGGRVKTQYF	TGTGCTAGTGGTTTGGGGGGGAGGGTAAAGACCCAGTACTTC
TRBV6-2/TRBV6-3	.	TRBJ1-1	14	.	CASSKGAGSGEAFF	TGTGCCAGCAGCAAGGGTGCAGGGTCAGGTGAAGCTTTCTTT
TRBV28	.	TRBJ2-3	16	.	CASTPTGTTGTDTQYF	TGTGCCAGCACCCCAACCGGGACAACCGGCACAGATACGCAGTATTTT
TRBV27	TRBD2	TRBJ2-3	15	once	CASTKGTSGTDTQYF	TGTGCCAGCACCAAAGGGACTAGCGGCACAGATACGCAGTATTTT
TRBV10-3	.	TRBJ1-2	13	.	CANGVDPNYGYTF	TGTGCCAACGGAGTAGACCCTAACTATGGCTACACCTTC
TRBV19	.	TRBJ2-1	16	.	CASRDPFRGTYNEQFF	TGTGCCAGTAGGGATCCCTTCCGGGGAACCTACAATGAGCAGTTCTTC
TRBV5-1	TRBD2	TRBJ2-1	14	.	CASSLPGLANEQFF	TGCGCCAGCAGCTTACCGGGACTAGCAAACGAGCAGTTCTTC
TRBV6-5	TRBD2	TRBJ2-1	16	.	CASSYEGLESYNEQFF	TGTGCCAGCAGTTACGAAGGACTAGAGTCCTACAATGAGCAGTTCTTC
TRBV30	.	TRBJ1-2	13	.	CAWKWSRGYGYTF	TGTGCCTGGAAATGGAGCAGGGGCTATGGCTACACCTTC
TRBV14	TRBD2	TRBJ2-1	15	.	CASSQTSGRNNEQFF	TGTGCCAGCAGCCAGACTAGCGGGAGAAACAATGAGCAGTTCTTC
TRBV27	TRBD1	TRBJ1-2	14	.	CASSQTQGGYGYTF	TGTGCCAGCAGCCAGACACAGGGGGGCTATGGCTACACCTTC
TRBV2	.	TRBJ1-5	16	.	CASSERTVRINQPQHF	TGTGCCAGCAGTGAAAGGACAGTTCGTATTAATCAGCCCCAGCATTTT
TRBV5-1	.	TRBJ1-1	13	once	CASSSGRNTEAFF	TGCGCCAGCAGCTCTGGGCGGAACACTGAAGCTTTCTTT
TRBV7-3	.	TRBJ2-2	13	.	CASSPGTPGELFF	TGTGCCAGCAGTCCCGGGACACCCGGGGAGCTGTTTTTT
TRBV11-2	TRBD2	TRBJ2-1	18	.	CASSSLAGGPHSYNEQFF	TGTGCCAGCAGCTCACTAGCGGGAGGGCCCCACTCCTACAATGAGCAGTTCTTC
TRBV15	.	TRBJ2-7	12	.	CATGDATGEQYF	TGTGCCACCGGGGACGCGACAGGCGAGCAGTACTTC
TRBV18	TRBD1	TRBJ1-2	15	.	CASSPWDSRMDGYTF	TGTGCCAGCTCACCTTGGGACAGCCGGATGGATGGCTACACCTTC
TRBV6-5	TRBD2	TRBJ2-7	16	few	CASSYWTSVKTYEQYF	TGTGCCAGCAGTTACTGGACTAGCGTAAAGACCTACGAGCAGTACTTC
TRBV10-3	TRBD1	TRBJ2-1	15	.	CAISVETGMWNEQFF	TGTGCCATCAGTGTTGAGACAGGGATGTGGAATGAGCAGTTCTTC
TRBV5-1	TRBD1	TRBJ1-2	14	.	CASSSGTGERSYTF	TGCGCCAGCAGCTCGGGGACAGGGGAGCGGAGCTACACCTTC